A single sample gave rise to the 17 T cell receptor beta chains below, sequenced in a study of CD8 T cells in ankylosing spondylitis. One entry per CDR3 protein, called by TCRdb with MiXCR from the 5' RACE reads. The table has fewer than 400,000 distinct CDR3 sequences, roughly 14% seen once. The sequenced sample consisted of blood, either unsorted or a sorted T cell fraction (not recorded which). The receptors come from a male donor with ankylosing spondylitis or in good health (not recorded which).

This chain links TRBV12-3 or TRBV12-4 with TRBJ2-7, with D tentatively TRBD2 (5 bases). This CDR3 has 13 residues. Trimming pared 3 bases from V and 6 bases from J, leaving 12 bases between. This chain's CDR3 is CASSFVRGSEQYF. DNA for the CDR3: TGTGCCAGCAGTTTCGTTCGAGGGTCCGAGCAGTACTTC.

This chain joins TRBV5-1 and TRBJ2-3; 8 bases align to TRBD2. CDR3 size: 14 residues. Germline values: CDR1 SGHRS, CDR2 YFSETQ. The trim removed 2 bases at V and 3 bases at J, leaving 2 bases unmatched. The CDR3 is CASSLAGETDTQYF. CDR3 sequence (DNA): TGCGCCAGCAGCTTAGCGGGAGAGACAGATACGCAGTATTTT.

The rearrangement links TRBV29-1 to TRBJ1-1; no clear D gene. The V gene's germline CDR1 is SQVTM and CDR2 ANQGSEA. CDR3 length equals 13 residues. V was clipped by 5 bases and J by 0 bases, with 10 bases between them. CDR3 sequence (DNA): TGCAGCGTTCTGGGTCCCATGAACACTGAAGCTTTCTTT. It is translated as CSVLGPMNTEAFF.

The chain combines TRBV29-1 with TRBJ2-7, with 10 nucleotides matching TRBD2. Germline loops: CDR1 SQVTM, CDR2 ANQGSEA. V lost 5 bases and J lost 2; bases outside the gene matches: 3. CDR3 length: 13 residues. The CDR3 DNA reads as TGCAGCGTTTCCGGACTAGCGGCCTACGAGCAGTACTTC. It yields the protein CSVSGLAAYEQYF.

The chain carries TRBV14 and TRBJ2-5; D remains ambiguous. The CDR3 length is 15 residues. The ends were cut back, 1 base at V and 0 bases at J, with 9 bases in the middle. Germline CDR1 SGHDN, CDR2 FVKESK. CDR3 residues: CASSQVGIYQETQYF. For the CDR3, the DNA is TGTGCCAGCAGCCAAGTGGGGATTTACCAAGAGACCCAGTACTTC.

V and J are TRBV3-1 and TRBJ2-4; D is unresolved. The V gene's germline CDR1 is LGHDT and CDR2 YNNKEL (reference sequence). CDR3 size: 11 residues. Trimming cost V 0 bases and J 8 bases, with 2 bases left between them. The chain's CDR3 is CASSQDYIQYF. The CDR3, as DNA: TGTGCCAGCAGCCAAGACTACATTCAGTACTTC.

The CDR3 DNA sequence: TGTGCCATCAGTGAGTCTGACACAGATACGCAGTATTTT. This gives the protein CAISESDTDTQYF. The chain is built from TRBV10-3 and TRBJ2-3, with D uncertain. The V end lost 0 bases, the J end lost 2 bases, and 3 bases lay between the germline ends. Germline V gene data show CDR1 as ENHRY and CDR2 as SYGVKD. The CDR3 sequence is 13 residues long.

This clonotype has more than one count but fewer than ten. The CDR3 sequence is CSVVRNGMNTEAFF. The CDR3 coding sequence is TGCAGCGTTGTAAGGAACGGAATGAACACTGAAGCTTTCTTT. The gene calls are TRBV29-1 and TRBJ1-1; D gene uncertain. Germline V gene data show CDR1 as SQVTM and CDR2 as ANQGSEA. Deletions cut 4 bases from V and 0 bases from J, with 12 bases between. The CDR3 runs 14 residues.

The V and J genes are TRBV20-1 and TRBJ2-2, with a tentative D call TRBD2 (5 bases). Germline lookup yields CDR1 DFQATT and CDR2 SNEGSKA (reference sequence). CDR3 length: 15 amino acids. V was clipped by 3 bases and J by 0 bases, with 11 bases between them. This CDR3 is CSARRASTNTGELFF. The CDR3 bases are TGCAGTGCTAGGAGGGCCTCAACGAACACCGGGGAGCTGTTTTTT.

This chain links TRBV10-3 with TRBJ2-7; D not certain. V was shortened by 3 bases and J by 0 bases, with 9 bases between the two germline ends. Per the germline V gene, CDR1 is ENHRY and CDR2 is SYGVKD. This CDR3 comprises 14 residues. CDR3 loop: CAISDGKASYEQYF. The CDR3 region has the DNA TGTGCCATCAGTGACGGAAAGGCCTCCTACGAGCAGTACTTC.

In this sample, this clonotype turned up a few times. The V and J genes are TRBV5-1 and TRBJ2-2, with D possibly being TRBD1 (7 bases). This CDR3 region has 16 residues. Trimming shortened V by 4 bases and J by 3 bases, and 16 bases separated the two germline ends. The germline CDR1 and CDR2 sequences are SGHRS and YFSETQ. CDR3 sequence: CASSPRRDSYTGELFF. Here the CDR3 DNA reads TGCGCCAGCAGCCCACGGCGGGACAGCTACACCGGGGAGCTGTTTTTT.

V gene TRBV12-3 or TRBV12-4 combines with J gene TRBJ2-5; D gene ambiguous. The length of the CDR3 is 15 residues. The V end lost 2 bases, the J end lost 2 bases, and 12 bases lay between the germline ends. Here the CDR3 reads CASSLSGPAQETQYF. The CDR3 DNA reads as TGTGCCAGCAGTTTATCCGGGCCCGCTCAAGAGACCCAGTACTTC.

The chain couples TRBV29-1 to TRBJ1-1; no firm D call. This CDR3 spans 11 amino acids. Trimming stripped 4 bases from V and 2 bases from J, with 5 bases between. Germline-derived CDR1 and CDR2 are SQVTM and ANQGSEA. The CDR3 DNA reads TGCAGCGTTGTGGGAAACACTGAAGCTTTCTTT. Protein product: CSVVGNTEAFF.

DNA for the CDR3: TGTGCCAGCAGCTTAGATGGGACAGGGGGGTCTACCTACAATGAGCAGTTCTTC. It yields the protein CASSLDGTGGSTYNEQFF. The chain is built from TRBV11-2 and TRBJ2-1; 11 bases align to TRBD1. This CDR3 is 18 amino acids long. Germline values: CDR1 SGHAT, CDR2 FQNNGV. The trim removed 0 bases at V and 2 bases at J, leaving 6 bases unmatched.

In this sample, this clonotype turned up a few times. The chain joins TRBV7-9 to TRBJ2-2, with D hard to call. The germline V gene has CDR1 SEHNR and CDR2 FQNEAQ (reference sequence). This CDR3 has 13 amino acids. Trimming took off 0 bases at V and 6 bases at J, with 5 bases between the two ends. CDR3 coding DNA: TGTGCCAGCAGCTTAGCGCGTTCCGGGGAGCTGTTTTTT. It yields the protein CASSLARSGELFF.

This clonotype occurred once. This chain links TRBV24-1 with TRBJ2-3; D tentatively fits TRBD1 or TRBD2 (5 bases each). V lost 4 bases and J 1 base, leaving 8 bases between the germline ends. The germline CDR1 and CDR2 sequences are KGHDR and SFDVKD. The CDR3 has 14 amino acids. The CDR3 protein is CATSDRGRTDTQYF. In nucleotides, the CDR3 is TGTGCCACCAGTGACCGGGGACGCACAGATACGCAGTATTTT.

Only a few counts were recorded for this clonotype. This chain joins TRBV7-8 and TRBJ2-1, with 12 bases aligning to TRBD2. CDR3 size: 18 residues. The ends lost 4 bases at V and 1 base at J; junction bases unmatched: 8. CDR1 is SGHVS and CDR2 is FQNEAQ in the germline V gene. This chain's CDR3 is CASSWGLAGLTSYNEQFF. CDR3 nucleotides: TGTGCCAGCAGCTGGGGACTAGCGGGCTTGACATCCTACAATGAGCAGTTCTTC.